This TCR beta chain was sequenced for a study of vaccination effects on CD4 cells after COVID-19. Study as a whole: Of the BNT162b2 and mRNA-1273 vaccines, participants received two doses of one or the other.

The CDR3 has 11 residues. Trimming shortened V by 4 bases and J by 2 bases, and 5 bases separated the two germline ends. Germline CDR1 GTSNPN, CDR2 SVGIG (reference sequence). Assay: immunoSEQ multiplex PCR; the TCRdb copy retains only in-frame clones and omits some. This sample has around 28,000 clones, with about 81% found just once. Of note for this clone: Its antigen remains unidentified.

With the ViraFEST assay, the study expanded antigen-specific CD4+ T cells using viral peptide pools, then sequenced them. The culture ran for approximately 11 days before CD4+ T cells were isolated. Neither prior SARS-CoV-2 infection nor positive nucleocapsid antibodies were present in the vaccine recipients. Half-medium changes using IL-2 medium occurred on days 3 and 7. Notes on the study in general: Within healthy vaccinees, only 1 of 255 vaccine-induced clones displayed cross-reactivity with common cold coronaviruses. Recruitment yielded few convalescent patients, and the study had no early post-infection timepoints.

This sample comprised CD4+ T cells from PBMCs cultured with SARS-CoV-2 spike peptides, obtained before COVID-19 vaccination. The chain links TRBV30 to TRBJ1-2; D is unresolved. This sequence originates from a human donor who received a COVID-19 vaccine. The CDR3 spells CAWTPNYGYTF. The CDR3 DNA reads as TGTGCCTGGACCCCGAACTATGGCTACACCTTC.